These 25 T cell receptor beta chains originate from one sample sequenced in a study of cytomegalovirus exposure and HLA in healthy donors. The PCR contained 60 Vbeta and 13 Jbeta primers. The data were produced by immunoSEQ multiplex PCR, yet TCRdb's version contains in-frame clones alone and is incomplete. Here the sample spans around 170,000 clones, around 75% being singletons. Sequences were obtained from PBMCs. These receptors were obtained from a man between 40 and 49 years old in good health and CMV-seropositive.

This clone was counted between two and nine times. This chain uses TRBV5-4 with TRBJ2-7, with D maybe TRBD1 (5 bases). CDR1 SGHNT and CDR2 YYREEE come from the germline V gene (reference sequence). V lost 0 bases to trimming and J lost 13 bases, with 11 bases between them. The CDR3 is made up of 11 amino acids. The DNA of the CDR3 is TGTGCCAGCAGCTTGGGCAGGGCCTTCTACTTC. It yields the protein CASSLGRAFYF.

This sequence joins TRBV2 and TRBJ1-3; TRBD1 agrees at 7 bases. Germline loops: CDR1 SNHLY, CDR2 FYNNEI. CDR3 length equals 14 residues. Trimming removed 4 bases from V and 2 bases from J; junction bases left unmatched: 2. The CDR3 loop is CASSAGTAGNTIYF. The CDR3 region has the DNA TGTGCCAGCAGTGCCGGGACAGCTGGAAACACCATATATTTT.

The V call is TRBV5-1, the J call TRBJ2-3; 9 bases line up with TRBD1. The germline gives CDR1 SGHRS, CDR2 YFSETQ. CDR3 length equals 17 residues. The junction had 9 bases not matched to a gene; V was cut back by 0 bases and J by 4 bases. The CDR3 nucleotides read TGCGCCAGCAGCTTGGTGGGACAGGGTAGAGGTTCAGATACGCAGTATTTT. The encoded protein is CASSLVGQGRGSDTQYF.

The chain employs TRBV23-1 and TRBJ1-4, with D unresolved. TRBV23-1 is reported as an ORF; its role is uncertain. V gave up 5 bases and J gave up 5 bases, with 12 bases separating them. This CDR3 spans 14 amino acids. CDR3 bases: TGCGCCAGCAGTAGAGACGGGAAAAATGAAAAACTGTTTTTT. Residues: CASSRDGKNEKLFF.

The chain carries TRBV7-9 and TRBJ2-6; 8 nucleotides agree with TRBD1. This CDR3 is 18 amino acids long. V shed 5 bases and J 0 bases; nucleotides not matched to a gene: 9. Germline V gene lookup returns CDR1 SEHNR and CDR2 FQNEAQ (reference sequence). The CDR3 nucleotides are TGTGCCAGCAGCGAAACAGGGGGGCTGGGCTCTGGGGCCAACGTCCTGACTTTC. Protein product: CASSETGGLGSGANVLTF.

This clone has a single count. This chain joins TRBV7-3 and TRBJ2-2, with 12 bases fitting TRBD2. The CDR3 is 16 residues long. The V segment lost 5 bases and the J segment 4 bases; nucleotides outside the gene matches: 5. Germline lookup yields CDR1 SGHTA and CDR2 FQGTGA. The CDR3 sequence: CASSPGLAGTTGELFF. CDR3 DNA sequence: TGTGCCAGCAGCCCTGGACTAGCGGGGACCACCGGGGAGCTGTTTTTT.

This clone was detected only once. This sequence joins TRBV27 and TRBJ1-2; unclear D gene. This CDR3 spans 16 amino acids. Germline V gene data show CDR1 as MNHEY and CDR2 as SMNVEV (reference sequence). Trimming removed 6 bases at V and 3 bases at J, with 20 bases between. CDR3 DNA sequence: TGTGCCAGCAGCCCTGCCCCCGCAGATCCCTACTATGGCTACACCTTC. Translated, it gives CASSPAPADPYYGYTF.

The chain recombines TRBV25-1 with TRBJ1-4; TRBD1 might be the D (6 bases). With 4 bases removed from V and 8 bases from J, the gap between germline ends came to 11 bases. This CDR3 has 13 amino acids. The germline gives CDR1 MGHDK, CDR2 SYGVNS. CDR3 sequence reads: CASSATGIEKLFF. CDR3 bases: TGTGCCAGCAGTGCGACAGGTATAGAAAAACTGTTTTTT.

The J gene is TRBJ2-5, the V gene TRBV4-3; tentatively, D is TRBD2 (6 bases). The CDR3 spans 15 residues. V lost 1 base to trimming and J lost 5 bases, with 14 bases between them. CDR1 and CDR2 from the germline V gene are LGHNA and YSLEER. The CDR3 region is CASSQGGDVRETQYF. The CDR3, as DNA: TGCGCCAGCAGCCAAGGCGGGGACGTCCGGGAGACCCAGTACTTC.

The count of this clone is one. The rearrangement uses TRBV7-2 and TRBJ1-5; no clear D. Germline values: CDR1 SGHTA, CDR2 FQGNSA. This CDR3 spans 13 amino acids. V was trimmed by 10 bases and J by 3 bases, leaving 13 bases between them. CDR3 protein: CATRREINQPQHF. The CDR3 region has the DNA TGTGCCACCCGCCGGGAGATCAATCAGCCCCAGCATTTT.

This clone was observed a handful of times. V and J are TRBV28 and TRBJ1-5, with TRBD1 as a possible D gene (5 bases). Looked up from germline, CDR1 is MDHEN and CDR2 is SYDVKM. Deletions cut 2 bases from V and 10 bases from J, with 9 bases between. The CDR3 has 12 residues. The CDR3 region has the DNA TGTGCCAGCAGTTTAATCGGGGGACCCCAGCATTTT. This gives the protein CASSLIGGPQHF. The full variable domain, with the rest looked up from reference TRBV28 and TRBJ1-5, is DVKVTQSSRYLVKRTGEKVFLECVQDMDHENMFWYRQDPGLGLRLIYFSYDVKMKEKGDIPEGYSVSREKKERFSLILESASTNQTSMYLCASSLIGGPQHFGDGTRLSIL.

The rearrangement links TRBV6-5 to TRBJ2-4, with a possible D match to TRBD1 (6 bases). There are 14 residues in the CDR3. The V gene's germline CDR1 is MNHEY and CDR2 SVGAGI. The V gene lost 8 bases and the J gene lost 3 bases, with 14 bases spanning the gap. The CDR3 sequence: CASSRGLNKNIQYF. For the CDR3, the DNA is TGTGCCAGCTCCAGGGGCCTAAACAAAAACATTCAGTACTTC.

The CDR3 spells CATSRVGTQYF. CDR3 sequence (DNA): TGTGCCACCAGCAGAGTCGGGACCCAGTACTTC. The chain recombines TRBV15 with TRBJ2-5; the D is unclear. This CDR3 is 11 amino acids long. Germline loops: CDR1 LNHNV, CDR2 YYDKDF (reference sequence). V was shortened by 1 base and J by 7 bases, with 4 bases between the two germline ends.

This chain links TRBV1 with TRBJ2-7; the table's D call TRBD2 went unverified against the DNA. TRBV1 is recorded as a pseudogene. This CDR3 spans 16 amino acids. For the CDR3, the DNA is TGCACCAGCAGCCAAGTTTCGGGGGGGAAATCCTACGAGCAGTACTTC. It yields the protein CTSSQVSGGKSYEQYF.

This clone was picked up a small number of times. This sequence joins TRBV6-5 and TRBJ1-3; tentative D call: TRBD1 (6 bases). Germline-derived CDR1 and CDR2 are MNHEY and SVGAGI. The CDR3 covers 14 residues. V lost 5 bases, J lost 3 bases, and 11 bases lay in between. The CDR3: CASSTGQIGNTIYF. The CDR3, as DNA: TGTGCCAGCAGTACCGGACAGATTGGAAACACCATATATTTT.

This clone has only one observation. The CDR3 bases are TGCGCCAGCAGCCCGGGGGTGTCCACAGATACGCAGTATTTT. This gives the protein CASSPGVSTDTQYF. V usage is TRBV4-3 and J usage is TRBJ2-3, with D possibly being TRBD2 (6 bases). The ends were cut back, 4 bases at V and 2 bases at J, with 10 bases in the middle. The CDR3 has 14 amino acids. Germline CDR1 LGHNA, CDR2 YSLEER.

The chain uses TRBV2 and TRBJ2-5; 8 bases agree with TRBD1. The CDR3 loop spans 14 amino acids. Looked up from germline, CDR1 is SNHLY and CDR2 is FYNNEI. The ends lost 6 bases at V and 5 bases at J; junction bases unmatched: 8. CDR3 DNA sequence: TGTGCCAGCAGCTCAGGGGGCGAGGGTGAGACCCAGTACTTC. Translated, it gives CASSSGGEGETQYF. The full variable domain, rest sourced from reference TRBV2 and TRBJ2-5, is EPEVTQTPSHQVTQMGQEVILRCVPISNHLYFYWYRQILGQKVEFLVSFYNNEISEKSEIFDDQFSVERPDGSNFTLKIRSTKLEDSAMYFCASSSGGEGETQYFGPGTRLLVL.

V and J are TRBV2 and TRBJ1-2; 8 bases are a match to TRBD1. Germline loops: CDR1 SNHLY, CDR2 FYNNEI. The trim removed 6 bases at V and 7 bases at J, leaving 7 bases unmatched. The CDR3 sequence is 13 residues long. For the CDR3, the DNA is TGTGCCAGCAGCGCTGACAGGGGTCCTGGCTACACCTTC. Translating it yields CASSADRGPGYTF.

This clone was counted a single time. The CDR3 nucleotides read TGTGCCAGTAGAGGGACAGGGGGAGAGGAAAAACTGTTTTTT. It encodes CASRGTGGEEKLFF. This rearrangement joins TRBV19 to TRBJ1-4; the match to TRBD1 covers 11 bases. Losses at the gene ends were 6 bases for V and 8 bases for J; bases not matched to a gene: 5. This CDR3 has 14 residues. Germline values: CDR1 LNHDA, CDR2 SQIVND (reference sequence).

This rearrangement joins TRBV7-8 to TRBJ1-1, with D perhaps matching TRBD1 (5 bases). Germline V lookup: CDR1 SGHVS, CDR2 FQNEAQ. The CDR3 sequence is 13 residues long. V was shortened by 0 bases and J by 7 bases, with 9 bases between the two germline ends. CDR3 DNA sequence: TGTGCCAGCAGCTTAGCAGGGGTGAGTGAAGCTTTCTTT. It yields the protein CASSLAGVSEAFF.

This chain joins TRBV6-5 and TRBJ1-1; tentatively, D is TRBD1 (6 bases). Trimming left V 2 bases short and J 1 base short, with 11 bases between. CDR1 is MNHEY, CDR2 SVGAGI, per germline. The CDR3 length is 15 residues. CDR3 amino acids: CASSYRKTGNTEAFF. CDR3 DNA: TGTGCCAGCAGTTACCGGAAGACAGGGAACACTGAAGCTTTCTTT.

The chain has TRBV15 and TRBJ2-3; a weak D match, TRBD2 (6 bases). Germline V gene data show CDR1 as LNHNV and CDR2 as YYDKDF (reference sequence). This CDR3 is built from 17 residues. The V end lost 0 bases, the J end lost 0 bases, and 13 bases lay between the germline ends. CDR3 DNA sequence: TGTGCCACCAGCAGAGATGAAAGCGGGCCGAGCACAGATACGCAGTATTTT. Translating gives CATSRDESGPSTDTQYF.

The chain combines TRBV30 with TRBJ2-2; D gene ambiguous. The germline gives CDR1 GTSNPN, CDR2 SVGIG (reference sequence). This CDR3 is built from 15 residues. V dropped 2 bases and J dropped 6 bases, with 16 bases sitting between them. For the CDR3, the DNA is TGTGCCTGGAGTTCGCTCCCCCATAGTGCCGGGGAGCTGTTTTTT. Residues: CAWSSLPHSAGELFF.

The chain couples TRBV29-1 to TRBJ1-2; 9 bases agree with TRBD1. V lost 4 bases and J lost 8; bases outside the gene matches: 8. There are 13 residues in the CDR3. In germline, CDR1 is SQVTM, CDR2 ANQGSEA. The CDR3: CSVVVWDREGYTF. The DNA for the CDR3 is TGCAGCGTTGTTGTTTGGGACAGGGAGGGCTACACCTTC.

V and J are TRBV7-2 and TRBJ2-7, with 7 nucleotides matching TRBD1. V dropped 2 bases and J dropped 2; count of bases not matched to a gene: 9. This CDR3 contains 16 residues. Germline lookup yields CDR1 SGHTA and CDR2 FQGNSA. CDR3 coding DNA: TGTGCCAGCAGCTTACACCGGGACAGAGCAACCTACGAGCAGTACTTC. Translation: CASSLHRDRATYEQYF.